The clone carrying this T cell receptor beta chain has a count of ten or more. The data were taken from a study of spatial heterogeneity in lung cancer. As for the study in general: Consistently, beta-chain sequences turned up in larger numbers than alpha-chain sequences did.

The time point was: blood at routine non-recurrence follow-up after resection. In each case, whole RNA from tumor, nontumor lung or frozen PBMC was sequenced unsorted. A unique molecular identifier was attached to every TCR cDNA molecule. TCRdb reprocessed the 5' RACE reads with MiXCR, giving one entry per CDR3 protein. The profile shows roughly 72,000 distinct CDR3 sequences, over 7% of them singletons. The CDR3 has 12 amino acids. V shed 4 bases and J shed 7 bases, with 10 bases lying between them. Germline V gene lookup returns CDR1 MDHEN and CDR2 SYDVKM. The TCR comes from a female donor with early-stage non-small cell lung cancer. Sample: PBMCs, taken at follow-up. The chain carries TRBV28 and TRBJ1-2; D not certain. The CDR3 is CASSSGVFGYTF. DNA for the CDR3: TGTGCCAGCAGTTCAGGAGTTTTTGGCTACACCTTC.